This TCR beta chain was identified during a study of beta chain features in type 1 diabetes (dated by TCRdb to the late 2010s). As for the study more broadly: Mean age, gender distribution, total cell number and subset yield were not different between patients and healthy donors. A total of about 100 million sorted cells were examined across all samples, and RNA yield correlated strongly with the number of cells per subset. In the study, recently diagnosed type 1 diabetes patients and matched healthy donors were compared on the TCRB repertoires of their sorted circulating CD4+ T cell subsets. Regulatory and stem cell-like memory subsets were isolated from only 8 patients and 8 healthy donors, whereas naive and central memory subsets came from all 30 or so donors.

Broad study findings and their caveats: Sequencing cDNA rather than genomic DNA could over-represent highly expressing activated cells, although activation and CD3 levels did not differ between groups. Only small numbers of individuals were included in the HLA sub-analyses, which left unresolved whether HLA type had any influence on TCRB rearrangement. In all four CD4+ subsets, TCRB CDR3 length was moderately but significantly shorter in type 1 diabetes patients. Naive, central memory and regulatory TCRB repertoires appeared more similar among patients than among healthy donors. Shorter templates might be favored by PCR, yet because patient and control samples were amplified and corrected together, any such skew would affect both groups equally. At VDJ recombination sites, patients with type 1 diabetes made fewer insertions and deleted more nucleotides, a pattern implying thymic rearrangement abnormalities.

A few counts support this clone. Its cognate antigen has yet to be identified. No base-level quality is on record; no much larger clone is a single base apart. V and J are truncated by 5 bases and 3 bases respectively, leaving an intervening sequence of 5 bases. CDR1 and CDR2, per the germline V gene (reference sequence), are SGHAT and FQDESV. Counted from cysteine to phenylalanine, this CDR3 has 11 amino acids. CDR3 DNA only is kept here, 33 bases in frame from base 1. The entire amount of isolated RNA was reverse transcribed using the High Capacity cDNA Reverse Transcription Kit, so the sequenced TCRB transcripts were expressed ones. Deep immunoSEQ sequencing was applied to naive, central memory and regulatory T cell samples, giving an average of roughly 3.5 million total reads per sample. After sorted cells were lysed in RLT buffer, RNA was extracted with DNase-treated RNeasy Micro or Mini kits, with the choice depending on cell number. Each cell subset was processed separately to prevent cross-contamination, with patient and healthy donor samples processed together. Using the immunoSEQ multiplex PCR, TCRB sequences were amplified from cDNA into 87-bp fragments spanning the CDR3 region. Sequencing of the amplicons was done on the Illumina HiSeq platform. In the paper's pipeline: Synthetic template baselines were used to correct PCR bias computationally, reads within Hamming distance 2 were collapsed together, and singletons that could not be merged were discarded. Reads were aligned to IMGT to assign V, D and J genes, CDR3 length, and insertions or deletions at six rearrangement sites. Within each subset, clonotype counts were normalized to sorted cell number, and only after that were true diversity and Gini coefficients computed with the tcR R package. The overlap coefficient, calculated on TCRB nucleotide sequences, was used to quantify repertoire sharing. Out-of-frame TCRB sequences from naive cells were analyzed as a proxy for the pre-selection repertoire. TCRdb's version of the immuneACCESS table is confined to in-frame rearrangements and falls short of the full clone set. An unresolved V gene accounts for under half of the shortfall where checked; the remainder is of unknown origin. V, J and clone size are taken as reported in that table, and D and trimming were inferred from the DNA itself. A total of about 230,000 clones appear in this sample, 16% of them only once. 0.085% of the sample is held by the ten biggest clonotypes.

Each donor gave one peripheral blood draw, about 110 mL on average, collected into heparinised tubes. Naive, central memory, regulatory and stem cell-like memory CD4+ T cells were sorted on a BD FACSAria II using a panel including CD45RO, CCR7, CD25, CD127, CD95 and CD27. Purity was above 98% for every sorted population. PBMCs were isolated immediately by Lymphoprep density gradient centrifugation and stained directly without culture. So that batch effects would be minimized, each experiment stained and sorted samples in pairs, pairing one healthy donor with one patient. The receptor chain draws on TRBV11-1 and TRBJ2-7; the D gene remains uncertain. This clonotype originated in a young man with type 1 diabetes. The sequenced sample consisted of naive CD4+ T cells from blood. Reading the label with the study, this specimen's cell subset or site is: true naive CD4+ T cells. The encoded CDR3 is CASSRDYEQYF. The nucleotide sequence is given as TGTGCCAGCAGCAGGGACTACGAGCAGTACTTC.